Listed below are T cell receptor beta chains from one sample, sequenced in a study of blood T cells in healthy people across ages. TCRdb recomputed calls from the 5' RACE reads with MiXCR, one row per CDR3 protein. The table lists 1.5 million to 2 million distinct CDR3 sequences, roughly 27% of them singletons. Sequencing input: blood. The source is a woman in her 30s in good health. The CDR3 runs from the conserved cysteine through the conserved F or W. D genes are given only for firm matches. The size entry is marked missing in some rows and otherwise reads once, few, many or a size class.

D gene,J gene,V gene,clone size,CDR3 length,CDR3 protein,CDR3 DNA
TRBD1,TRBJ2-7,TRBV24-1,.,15,CATGDDGTGNYEQYF,TGTGCCACCGGTGACGATGGGACAGGGAACTACGAGCAGTACTTC
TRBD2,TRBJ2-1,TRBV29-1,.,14,CSVLAGRIFNEQFF,TGCAGCGTGTTAGCGGGCAGAATTTTCAATGAGCAGTTCTTC
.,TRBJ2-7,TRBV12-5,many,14,CASASEGRFYEQYF,TGTGCTAGTGCCTCGGAGGGGAGGTTCTACGAGCAGTACTTC
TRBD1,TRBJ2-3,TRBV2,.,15,CASSRDRDEVDTQYF,TGTGCCAGCAGTCGGGACAGGGACGAAGTGGATACGCAGTATTTT
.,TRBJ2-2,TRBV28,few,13,CASMQLATGELFF,TGTGCCAGCATGCAGCTCGCGACCGGGGAGCTGTTTTTT
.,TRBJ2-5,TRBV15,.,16,CATSRGQGGIRETQYF,TGTGCCACCAGCAGAGGGCAGGGGGGGATTCGAGAGACCCAGTACTTC
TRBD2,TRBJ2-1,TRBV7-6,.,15,CASSLVSGDPGEQFF,TGTGCCAGCAGCTTAGTAAGCGGGGATCCCGGTGAGCAGTTCTTC
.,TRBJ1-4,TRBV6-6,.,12,CASSYSRPFLFF,TGTGCCAGCAGTTACTCGAGACCATTCCTGTTTTTT
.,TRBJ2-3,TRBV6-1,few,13,CASSDTFTDTQYF,TGTGCCAGCAGTGACACCTTCACAGATACGCAGTATTTT
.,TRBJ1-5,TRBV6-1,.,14,CTSSEWRAGQPQHF,TGTACCAGCAGTGAGTGGCGGGCGGGTCAGCCCCAGCATTTT
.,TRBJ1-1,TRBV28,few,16,CASKPLLERLNTEAFF,TGTGCCAGCAAGCCCTTACTAGAGAGACTGAACACTGAAGCTTTCTTT
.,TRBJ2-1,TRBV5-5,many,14,CASSLSLGDNVQFF,TGTGCCAGCAGCTTGTCACTAGGAGACAATGTGCAGTTCTTC
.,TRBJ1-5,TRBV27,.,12,CASSRYNQPQHF,TGTGCCAGCAGTCGTTACAATCAGCCCCAGCATTTT
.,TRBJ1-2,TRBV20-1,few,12,CSARESALGYTF,TGCAGTGCTAGAGAATCGGCTCTTGGCTACACCTTC
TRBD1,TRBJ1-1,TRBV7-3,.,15,CASSPTGGGRTEAFF,TGTGCCAGCAGCCCGACAGGGGGGGGGAGGACTGAAGCTTTCTTT
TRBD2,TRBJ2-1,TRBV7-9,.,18,CASSERGLAGAGSNEQFF,TGTGCCAGTAGCGAGAGGGGACTAGCGGGGGCCGGGAGCAATGAGCAGTTCTTC
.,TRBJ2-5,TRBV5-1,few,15,CASSPGSVLFETQYF,TGCGCCAGCAGCCCAGGGTCGGTACTCTTCGAGACCCAGTACTTC